This TCR beta chain comes out of a study of cytomegalovirus exposure and HLA in healthy donors. For the study at large: Early released data had tens of millions of unique TCRs, all coming from HLA-typed donors.

This clone was found a few times. Its target is not known. Use of 60 Vbeta and 13 Jbeta primers characterized the PCR. Assay: immunoSEQ multiplex PCR; the TCRdb copy retains only in-frame clones and omits some. The sample includes roughly 200,000 clones, roughly 90% of them seen just once. CDR1 and CDR2 from the germline V gene are SGDLS and YYNGEE. The CDR3 totals 14 residues. V lost 3 bases, J lost 3 bases, and 3 bases stayed unmatched. Study results and caveats: Later analysis associated a missense DCLRE1C variant with TCR beta V- and J-gene trimming.

This sequence was found in a boy younger than 10 in good health and CMV-seronegative. Sequenced: PBMCs. The chain employs TRBV9 and TRBJ1-1; 9 nucleotides line up with TRBD1. Written as DNA, the CDR3 is TGTGCCAGCAGCGAGGGACAGGGCTACACTGAAGCTTTCTTT. It specifies CASSEGQGYTEAFF. Full variable domain (remainder filled in from reference TRBV9 and TRBJ1-1): DSGVTQTPKHLITATGQRVTLRCSPRSGDLSVYWYQQSLDQGLQFLIQYYNGEERAKGNILERFSAQQFPDLHSELNLSSLELGDSALYFCASSEGQGYTEAFFGQGTRLTVV.